Described below is a single T cell receptor (beta chain) sequence and its context. The identical CDR3 is also encoded by other nucleotide sequences in the sample. This record belongs to a study of control samples from healthy donors and cancer patients. The table came from immunoSEQ multiplex PCR; TCRdb's copy has only in-frame clones and leaves some out. The repertoire holds about 150,000 clones, with approximately 96% as singletons. V was trimmed by 0 bases and J by 8 bases, leaving 8 bases between them. In germline, CDR1 is SGHRS, CDR2 YFSETQ. This CDR3 comprises 12 residues. This chain joins TRBV5-1 and TRBJ1-1; possible D gene TRBD1, 6 bases. The sample comprised blood. The sequence derives from a middle-aged man in good health. The CDR3 loop reads CASSLEGVEAFF. The CDR3 nucleotides read TGCGCCAGCAGCTTGGAGGGGGTCGAAGCTTTCTTT.